This TCR beta chain was sequenced for a study of blood T cell repertoires in COVID-19. Germline V lookup: CDR1 LNHNV, CDR2 YYDKDF (reference sequence). Deletions cut 6 bases from V and 0 bases from J, with 12 bases between. CDR3 length: 15 amino acids. Generated by immunoSEQ multiplex PCR, the TCRdb table keeps only in-frame clones and is missing some. The profile shows about 190,000 clones, roughly three quarters of them singletons. The sequence was obtained from a woman aged 45 to 65 with acute COVID-19. The chain couples TRBV15 to TRBJ1-3, with unresolved D. Input material: PBMCs or T cells enriched from blood (not recorded which). The CDR3 nucleotides are TGTGCCACCAGAGCGGGAGGGAGCTCTGGAAACACCATATATTTT. Translated: CATRAGGSSGNTIYF.